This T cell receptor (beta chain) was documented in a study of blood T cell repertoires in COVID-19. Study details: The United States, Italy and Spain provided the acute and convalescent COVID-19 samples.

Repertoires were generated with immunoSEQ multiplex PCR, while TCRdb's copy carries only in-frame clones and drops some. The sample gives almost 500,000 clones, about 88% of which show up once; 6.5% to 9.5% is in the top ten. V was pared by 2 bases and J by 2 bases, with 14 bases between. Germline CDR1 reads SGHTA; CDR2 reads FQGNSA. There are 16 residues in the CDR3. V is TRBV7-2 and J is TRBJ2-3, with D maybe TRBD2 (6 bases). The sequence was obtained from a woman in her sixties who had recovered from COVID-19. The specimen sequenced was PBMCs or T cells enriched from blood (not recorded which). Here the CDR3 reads CASSLRGGVDTDTQYF. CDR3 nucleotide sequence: TGTGCCAGCAGCTTACGGGGCGGGGTAGACACAGATACGCAGTATTTT.